The 28 T cell receptor beta chains below were found in one sample sequenced in a study of blood T cell repertoires in COVID-19. The protocol was immunoSEQ multiplex PCR, while the TCRdb copy is restricted to in-frame clones and leaves out a portion. The table records about 67,000 clones, approximately 75% of them present only once. The sample consisted of peripheral blood. The receptors come from a woman aged 55-69 years with acute or convalescent COVID-19.

This clone was seen once. This chain joins TRBV24-1 and TRBJ2-5, with 9 positions matching TRBD2. CDR1 is KGHDR and CDR2 is SFDVKD in the germline V gene. The CDR3 is 18 amino acids. V was pared by 5 bases and J by 6 bases, with 18 bases of the junction left unmatched. CDR3 loop: CATSVRPGKRGEGQTQYF. CDR3 coding DNA: TGTGCCACCAGTGTCCGACCTGGGAAGCGGGGGGAGGGTCAGACCCAGTACTTC.

V and J are TRBV2 and TRBJ1-2, with D perhaps matching TRBD1 (5 bases). Germline V gives CDR1 SNHLY, CDR2 FYNNEI. V was cut by 4 bases and J by 4 bases, with 13 bases left in between. The CDR3 consists of 14 residues. The CDR3 DNA is TGTGCCAGCAGTGCTGAATGGAGGGGCTATGGCTACACCTTC. It is translated as CASSAEWRGYGYTF.

Only one count was recorded for this clone. This chain links TRBV15 with TRBJ1-1; possible D gene TRBD1, 6 bases. Germline V gene lookup returns CDR1 LNHNV and CDR2 YYDKDF (reference sequence). The CDR3 length is 14 residues. V was shortened by 4 bases and J by 3 bases, with 12 bases between the two germline ends. CDR3 loop: CATSTGVMDTEAFF. CDR3 nucleotide sequence: TGTGCCACCAGCACAGGGGTTATGGACACTGAAGCTTTCTTT.

This clone has only a few counts. The chain couples TRBV5-1 to TRBJ1-6; unclear D gene. Germline V gene sequence: CDR1 SGHRS, CDR2 YFSETQ. This CDR3 is 14 amino acids long. The germline V and J ends were trimmed by 1 base and 8 bases, with 10 bases remaining between them. CDR3 coding DNA: TGCGCCAGCAGCTTGAGGCCCGGGGATTCACCCCTCCACTTT. Translating gives CASSLRPGDSPLHF.

The rearrangement uses TRBV29-1 and TRBJ1-3; D remains ambiguous. Trimming cost V 6 bases and J 3 bases, with 15 bases left between them. The CDR3 contains 14 residues. The germline CDR1 and CDR2 sequences are SQVTM and ANQGSEA. The CDR3 DNA sequence: TGCAGCGTCGACCCCGGGGTGGGTGGAAACACCATATATTTT. This codes for CSVDPGVGGNTIYF. Filled out from reference TRBV29-1 and TRBJ1-3, the complete variable domain reads SAVISQKPSRDICQRGTSLTIQCQVDSQVTMMFWYRQQPGQSLTLIATANQGSEATYESGFVIDKFPISRPNLTFSTLTVSNMSPEDSSIYLCSVDPGVGGNTIYFGEGSWLTVV.

The sample holds one count of this clone. The gene calls are TRBV20-1 and TRBJ1-2; D not resolved. Per germline, CDR1 DFQATT and CDR2 SNEGSKA (reference sequence). The CDR3 is 11 residues long. Trimming took 3 bases from V and 5 from J, leaving 7 bases between them. The CDR3 DNA follows: TGCAGTGCTAGTCAGGATTATGGCTACACCTTC. Translating gives CSASQDYGYTF.

On this clone itself: The junction departs from germline at one end; a sequencing error may be responsible. The rearrangement joins TRBV5-6 to TRBJ1-1, with D unclear. CDR1 is SGHDT and CDR2 is YYEEEE in the germline V gene. The CDR3 totals 13 residues. CDR3 sequence (DNA): TGTGCCAGCAGCTTGGGGGCACAGCCTGACGCTTTCTTT. Translated: CASSLGAQPDAFF.

The table lists this clone with a few counts. The chain carries TRBV10-2 and TRBJ2-7; 7 nucleotides align to TRBD2. The CDR3 consists of 11 residues. Per germline, CDR1 WSHSY and CDR2 SAAADI. With 10 bases clipped from V and 5 bases from J, the junction kept 5 bases outside the gene matches. The CDR3 loop reads CATGGGDEQYF. CDR3 sequence (DNA): TGCGCCACCGGGGGAGGGGACGAGCAGTACTTC.

The chain combines TRBV5-6 with TRBJ1-1, with D uncertain. Germline lookup yields CDR1 SGHDT and CDR2 YYEEEE. V lost 0 bases and J lost 7, with 10 bases in between. The CDR3 is made up of 13 amino acids. CDR3 residues: CASSLVTSFEAFF. The CDR3 DNA is TGTGCCAGCAGCTTGGTCACGAGCTTTGAAGCTTTCTTT.

The CDR3 DNA reads TGTGCCTGGATGGTCTATGGCACAGATACGCAGTATTTT. Amino acids: CAWMVYGTDTQYF. V is TRBV30 and J is TRBJ2-3; no firm D call. V lost 4 bases and J lost 1, with 9 bases in between. In germline, CDR1 is GTSNPN, CDR2 SVGIG (reference sequence). The CDR3 covers 13 residues.

This chain connects TRBV10-1 to TRBJ2-6, with 7 bases that match TRBD1. Losses at the gene ends were 0 bases for V and 0 bases for J; bases not matched to a gene: 23. Germline loops: CDR1 WNHNN, CDR2 SYGVQD (reference sequence). The CDR3 covers 24 residues. DNA for the CDR3: TGCGCCAGCAGTGAGTCGGGAAGGAGGACAGGCGGATGGGATGGTAGCTCTGGGGCCAACGTCCTGACTTTC. Its protein product is CASSESGRRTGGWDGSSGANVLTF.

The gene calls are TRBV6-1 and TRBJ2-7, with a possible D match to TRBD1 (6 bases). The V end was cut by 3 bases, the J end by 5 bases, with 17 bases between. This CDR3 is 15 amino acids long. The germline gives CDR1 MNHNS, CDR2 SASEGT. CDR3 region: CASSDPNREVNEQYF. The DNA of the CDR3 is TGTGCCAGCAGTGACCCAAACAGGGAAGTGAACGAGCAGTACTTC.

The V and J genes are TRBV5-1 and TRBJ2-6, with D tentatively TRBD2 (6 bases). The ends were cut back, 4 bases at V and 8 bases at J, with 16 bases in the middle. This CDR3 is 15 amino acids long. The V gene's germline CDR1 is SGHRS and CDR2 YFSETQ. CDR3 nucleotide sequence: TGCGCCAGCAGCCCCCCTAGCGCCGGCACCAACGTCCTGACTTTC. Translation: CASSPPSAGTNVLTF.

The chain links TRBV7-2 to TRBJ1-1; D remains ambiguous. This CDR3 is built from 12 residues. Germline CDR1 reads SGHTA; CDR2 reads FQGNSA. V was pared by 5 bases and J by 5 bases, with 9 bases between. The CDR3 spells CASSTRWTEAFF. CDR3 in DNA: TGTGCCAGCAGCACCAGGTGGACTGAAGCTTTCTTT.

V is TRBV9 and J is TRBJ2-2, with D tentatively TRBD1 (6 bases). V lost 3 bases and J lost 1, with 13 bases in between. From germline, CDR1 is SGDLS and CDR2 YYNGEE. The CDR3 contains 16 residues. The CDR3 sequence: CASSATGLWNTGELFF. CDR3 DNA sequence: TGTGCCAGCAGCGCCACAGGGTTATGGAACACCGGGGAGCTGTTTTTT.

The chain employs TRBV29-1 and TRBJ1-4; no reliable D call. V lost 7 bases and J 6 bases, leaving 12 bases between the germline ends. The CDR3 has 12 amino acids. CDR1 and CDR2 from the germline V gene are SQVTM and ANQGSEA. The CDR3 sequence: CSGSSQDEKLFF. Written as DNA, the CDR3 is TGCAGCGGATCCTCCCAGGATGAAAAACTGTTTTTT.

The V and J genes are TRBV27 and TRBJ1-1; D is unclear. Germline CDR1 is MNHEY and CDR2 is SMNVEV (reference sequence). V lost 6 bases and J 7 bases, leaving 15 bases between the germline ends. This CDR3 has 13 residues. The DNA for the CDR3 is TGTGCCAGCAGCCGAGGGTTGGGGTTTGAAGCTTTCTTT. As protein: CASSRGLGFEAFF.

The J gene is TRBJ2-7, the V gene TRBV21-1; the table's D gene call, TRBD1, was not cross checked with the DNA. TRBV21-1 is termed a pseudogene. CDR3 length: 14 residues. The CDR3 protein is CASSKAGRPYEQYF. CDR3 bases: TGTGCCAGCAGCAAAGCGGGCAGACCCTACGAGCAGTACTTC.

The V and J genes are TRBV29-1 and TRBJ2-1; D is possibly TRBD2 (7 bases). Per germline, CDR1 SQVTM and CDR2 ANQGSEA. The CDR3 extends over 15 amino acids. Trimming cost V 4 bases and J 2 bases, with 15 bases left between them. In DNA form, the CDR3 reads TGCAGCGTTGGGGGGGGGCTAGCGACCTACAATGAGCAGTTCTTC. Translation: CSVGGGLATYNEQFF.

For this clone: The sample holds other DNA sequences that translate to the same CDR3. The chain has TRBV5-1 and TRBJ1-2, with a tentative D call TRBD1 (6 bases). V dropped 0 bases and J dropped 3 bases, with 12 bases sitting between them. Germline CDR1 reads SGHRS; CDR2 reads YFSETQ. The CDR3 sequence is 15 residues long. The CDR3 DNA is TGCGCCAGCAGCTTGGGCCAGGGGAGGGACTATGGCTACACCTTC. Amino acids: CASSLGQGRDYGYTF.

This clone was counted a single time. The gene calls are TRBV24-1 and TRBJ1-5; D is undetermined. Trimming took 6 bases from V and 5 from J, leaving 10 bases between them. This CDR3 contains 13 residues. Germline values: CDR1 KGHDR, CDR2 SFDVKD. CDR3 sequence (DNA): TGTGCCACCAGTAAGGCAGGCGATCAGCCCCAGCATTTT. Translating it yields CATSKAGDQPQHF.

Concerning this clone itself: The junction departs from germline at one end; a sequencing error may be responsible. Other DNA sequences in the same sample also yield this CDR3. This sequence joins TRBV4-1 and TRBJ1-2, with D tentatively TRBD1 (5 bases). Per the germline V gene, CDR1 is MGHRA and CDR2 is YSYEKL. This CDR3 region has 16 residues. As DNA, the CDR3 is TGCGCCAGCAGCCAAGAAGCGGGGTGGGGCGCTCCGGGCTACACTTTC. Its translation is CASSQEAGWGAPGYTF.

The chain uses TRBV7-2 and TRBJ2-7; D unclear. V was pared by 4 bases and J by 6 bases, with 7 bases between. The germline V gene encodes CDR1 SGHTA and CDR2 FQGNSA. The CDR3 contains 11 residues. CDR3 bases: TGTGCCAGCAGCTCCGCGTCCGAGCAGTACTTC. It encodes CASSSASEQYF.

V and J are TRBV7-9 and TRBJ2-5; D ambiguous. Trimming cost V 3 bases and J 4 bases, with 9 bases left between them. The germline gives CDR1 SEHNR, CDR2 FQNEAQ (reference sequence). CDR3 size: 13 residues. CDR3 DNA: TGTGCCAGCAGCTTTCGGTACAGAGAGACCCAGTACTTC. Translated, it gives CASSFRYRETQYF.

The chain combines TRBV11-1 with TRBJ2-3; TRBD1 aligns across 9 bases. The CDR3 runs 13 residues. J lost 3 bases, V lost 7 bases, and 2 bases had no gene match. In germline, CDR1 is SGHAT, CDR2 FQDESV (reference sequence). As DNA, the CDR3 is TGTGCCAGCACCGACAGGGGGACAGATACGCAGTATTTT. Protein sequence: CASTDRGTDTQYF.

J is TRBJ2-7 and V is TRBV5-1; TRBD2 agrees at 8 bases. The V and J ends lost 0 bases and 1 base, in that order; junction bases with no gene match: 3. CDR1 SGHRS and CDR2 YFSETQ come from the germline V gene. The CDR3 runs to 15 residues. The CDR3 here is CASSLAAGGSYEQYF. As DNA, the CDR3 is TGCGCCAGCAGCTTGGCCGCGGGGGGATCCTACGAGCAGTACTTC.

This chain joins TRBV29-1 and TRBJ1-6; 8 bases align to TRBD1. V gave up 6 bases and J gave up 7 bases; unmatched junction bases: 8. CDR1 is SQVTM, CDR2 ANQGSEA, per germline. The CDR3 extends over 14 amino acids. In nucleotides, the CDR3 is TGCAGCGTCACAGGGGGTGCAGAGAATTCACCCCTCCACTTT. It encodes CSVTGGAENSPLHF. The whole variable domain, remainder taken from reference TRBV29-1 and TRBJ1-6, is SAVISQKPSRDICQRGTSLTIQCQVDSQVTMMFWYRQQPGQSLTLIATANQGSEATYESGFVIDKFPISRPNLTFSTLTVSNMSPEDSSIYLCSVTGGAENSPLHFGNGTRLTVT.

This clone was counted at least ten times. The chain employs TRBV6-1 and TRBJ1-6; tentatively, D is TRBD1 (6 bases). Looked up from germline, CDR1 is MNHNS and CDR2 is SASEGT. CDR3 length equals 15 residues. V was shortened by 1 base and J by 9 bases, with 13 bases between the two germline ends. The CDR3 reads CASSEEMTGSSPLHF. For the CDR3, the DNA is TGTGCCAGCAGTGAAGAGATGACAGGATCTTCACCCCTCCACTTT.